Sequencing of this T cell receptor beta chain was carried out in a study of long-term antiretroviral therapy in people with HIV. Study in general: Of all samples, the earliest predate the 2015 immediate-ART recommendation by about a decade.

Whole-study findings and limits: When set beside controls, HIV repertoires had CDR3 length ranges that were narrower.

It was version v3.0 of the immunoSEQ assay that was run at survey level. Only in-frame clones appear in the TCRdb table, and some are missing; sequencing was by immunoSEQ multiplex PCR. The sample yields roughly 17,000 clones, roughly 90% seen once. A word on this clone: The antigen is unknown.

J lost 5 bases, V lost 0 bases, and 7 bases had no gene match. Germline V gene data show CDR1 as SGHRS and CDR2 as YFSETQ. The CDR3 has 15 residues. The chain employs TRBV5-1 and TRBJ1-2; TRBD1 agrees at 7 bases. The receptor comes from a man aged 55-75 years with HIV. Source: unsorted PBMCs, taken 0.3 years after starting antiretroviral therapy. CDR3 coding DNA: TGCGCCAGCAGCTTGGATGCACAGGGGTCGTATGGCTACACCTTC. Translation: CASSLDAQGSYGYTF.